The 32 T cell receptor beta chains below all came from one sample that was sequenced in a study of technical replicates of blood from a handful of donors. Repertoires were generated with immunoSEQ multiplex PCR, while TCRdb's copy carries only in-frame clones and drops some. Of about 83,000 clones in the sample, 85% to 95% were seen once. Material: T cells isolated from PBMCs. The receptors come from a human donor in good health.

This rearrangement joins TRBV2 to TRBJ1-6; D unresolved. Germline V gives CDR1 SNHLY, CDR2 FYNNEI. V was clipped by 10 bases and J by 0 bases, with 7 bases between them. There are 13 residues in the CDR3. For the CDR3, the DNA is TGTGCCACCAAGAGCTCCTATAATTCACCCCTCCACTTT. Translated, it gives CATKSSYNSPLHF.

This clone appeared once. The rearrangement joins TRBV30 to TRBJ2-7, with D tentatively TRBD2 (6 bases). The germline V gene has CDR1 GTSNPN and CDR2 SVGIG (reference sequence). This CDR3 has 12 residues. The V and J ends lost 8 bases and 0 bases respectively, with 11 bases between them. CDR3 loop: CAHRGSSYEQYF. CDR3 nucleotide sequence: TGTGCCCACCGGGGGAGCTCCTACGAGCAGTACTTC.

This clone was seen only once. The chain links TRBV19 to TRBJ2-3, with TRBD2 matching over 9 bases. Germline CDR1 is LNHDA and CDR2 is SQIVND (reference sequence). The CDR3 spans 13 residues. Losses at the gene ends were 5 bases for V and 14 bases for J; bases not matched to a gene: 11. This chain's CDR3 is CASSSETSGSRYF. In nucleotides, the CDR3 is TGTGCCAGTAGTTCAGAGACTAGCGGAAGTCGGTATTTT.

The genes are TRBV7-6 and TRBJ2-7, with 7 bases identical to TRBD2. V lost 5 bases, J lost 6 bases, and 7 bases stayed unmatched. This CDR3 region has 13 residues. Per the germline V gene, CDR1 is SGHVS and CDR2 is FNYEAQ. The chain's CDR3 is CASSLGGDSEQYF. The DNA for the CDR3 is TGTGCCAGCAGCCTTGGGGGGGATAGCGAGCAGTACTTC. Together with reference TRBV7-6 and TRBJ2-7, the CDR3 gives the full variable domain: GAGVSQSPRYKVTKRGQDVALRCDPISGHVSLYWYRQALGQGPEFLTYFNYEAQQDKSGLPNDRFSAERPEGSISTLTIQRTEQRDSAMYRCASSLGGDSEQYFGPGTRLTVT.

The chain joins TRBV27 to TRBJ2-3, with a weak D call TRBD2 (6 bases). The germline V gene has CDR1 MNHEY and CDR2 SMNVEV (reference sequence). Trimming removed 7 bases from V and 2 bases from J, with 10 bases in between. CDR3 size: 13 residues. The CDR3 protein is CASIGGDTDTQYF. CDR3 sequence (DNA): TGTGCCAGCATTGGCGGGGACACAGATACGCAGTATTTT.

The chain carries TRBV28 and TRBJ2-1, with 7 positions matching TRBD1. Germline V gene sequence: CDR1 MDHEN, CDR2 SYDVKM. There are 15 residues in the CDR3. J was trimmed by 8 bases and V by 3 bases; bases with no gene match: 10. The CDR3 region is CASSFGATGHDEQFF. The CDR3 region has the DNA TGTGCCAGCAGTTTTGGGGCGACAGGGCACGATGAGCAGTTCTTC.

Comment on this clone: This sample also contains other DNA sequences that code for the same CDR3. The gene calls are TRBV7-9 and TRBJ1-1; D is undetermined. With 2 bases removed from V and 1 base from J, the gap between germline ends came to 5 bases. There are 13 residues in the CDR3. The V gene's germline CDR1 is SEHNR and CDR2 FQNEAQ (reference sequence). The CDR3 loop is CASSLQENTEAFF. The CDR3 bases are TGTGCCAGCAGCTTACAGGAGAACACTGAAGCTTTCTTT. Complete variable domain (other parts from reference TRBV7-9 and TRBJ1-1): DTGVSQNPRHKITKRGQNVTFRCDPISEHNRLYWYRQTLGQGPEFLTYFQNEAQLEKSRLLSDRFSAERPKGSFSTLEIQRTEQGDSAMYLCASSLQENTEAFFGQGTRLTVV.

The V and J genes are TRBV6-1 and TRBJ2-2, with 7 bases fitting TRBD1. The length of the CDR3 is 15 residues. Germline trimming cut 4 bases from V and 3 bases from J; bases unmatched to any gene: 5. Germline CDR1 and CDR2: MNHNS and SASEGT. As DNA, the CDR3 is TGTGCCAGCAGTGTTGAGACAGGGTACACCGGGGAGCTGTTTTTT. It yields the protein CASSVETGYTGELFF.

The chain couples TRBV28 to TRBJ2-7; TRBD1 matches 7 bases. The CDR3 totals 14 residues. CDR1 is MDHEN and CDR2 is SYDVKM in the germline V gene. The ends lost 6 bases at V and 0 bases at J; junction bases unmatched: 5. The CDR3 sequence is CASSGTVPSYEQYF. The CDR3 nucleotides are TGTGCCAGCAGCGGGACAGTCCCCTCCTACGAGCAGTACTTC. Combining the CDR3 with reference TRBV28 and TRBJ2-7 gives the whole variable domain DVKVTQSSRYLVKRTGEKVFLECVQDMDHENMFWYRQDPGLGLRLIYFSYDVKMKEKGDIPEGYSVSREKKERFSLILESASTNQTSMYLCASSGTVPSYEQYFGPGTRLTVT.

The J gene is TRBJ2-5, the V gene TRBV5-4; D is undetermined. Trimming shortened V by 0 bases and J by 1 base, and 7 bases separated the two germline ends. This CDR3 region has 14 residues. Looked up from germline, CDR1 is SGHNT and CDR2 is YYREEE (reference sequence). The CDR3 region has the DNA TGTGCCAGCAGCTTGGATCCTAGCCAAGAGACCCAGTACTTC. Translation gives CASSLDPSQETQYF.

This rearrangement joins TRBV6-1 to TRBJ2-7, with a tentative D call TRBD1 (5 bases). The germline V gene has CDR1 MNHNS and CDR2 SASEGT. This CDR3 is 13 amino acids long. Trimming removed 4 bases at V and 3 bases at J, with 10 bases between. CDR3 residues: CASSVVGLYEQYF. Written as DNA, the CDR3 is TGTGCCAGCAGTGTGGTGGGGCTCTACGAGCAGTACTTC.

A word on this clone: The germline gene is not matched at one end of the junction; a read error may be the cause. The chain uses TRBV28 and TRBJ1-1; 7 positions agree with TRBD1. CDR1 MDHEN and CDR2 SYDVKM come from the germline V gene. This CDR3 is built from 13 residues. The CDR3 loop reads CASSRTGSYNPLF. CDR3 sequence (DNA): TGTGCCAGCAGTCGGACAGGCTCCTATAATCCCCTGTTT.

The chain is built from TRBV9 and TRBJ2-7, with TRBD2 as a possible D gene (5 bases). Germline V gene lookup returns CDR1 SGDLS and CDR2 YYNGEE. Trimming cost V 3 bases and J 3 bases, with 10 bases left between them. The CDR3 has 13 amino acids. CDR3 sequence reads: CASSAGNLYEQYF. In nucleotides, the CDR3 is TGTGCCAGCAGCGCGGGGAATCTCTACGAGCAGTACTTC.

The chain couples TRBV11-2 to TRBJ2-2; D uncertain. CDR1 is SGHAT, CDR2 FQNNGV, per germline. V gave up 5 bases and J gave up 2 bases, with 12 bases separating them. This CDR3 region has 15 residues. CDR3 sequence reads: CASSLVAANTGELFF. Here the CDR3 DNA reads TGTGCCAGCAGCCTGGTGGCGGCTAACACCGGGGAGCTGTTTTTT.

This clone was detected only a few times. The chain employs TRBV7-9 and TRBJ1-1; the D is unclear. The CDR3 loop spans 14 amino acids. CDR1 is SEHNR and CDR2 is FQNEAQ in the germline V gene (reference sequence). Trimming left V 2 bases short and J 1 base short, with 8 bases between. The CDR3 spells CASSLTDGNTEAFF. The CDR3 nucleotides read TGTGCCAGCAGCTTAACAGACGGGAACACTGAAGCTTTCTTT.

V and J are TRBV11-2 and TRBJ2-7, with a weak D call TRBD2 (5 bases). The CDR3 extends over 15 amino acids. The ends were cut back, 7 bases at V and 3 bases at J, with 19 bases in the middle. Germline V gene data show CDR1 as SGHAT and CDR2 as FQNNGV. The CDR3 DNA reads TGTGCCAGCACCAACCCCGGAGGAGGTTACTACGAGCAGTACTTC. Translating it yields CASTNPGGGYYEQYF.

This clone was detected only once. The V call is TRBV28, the J call TRBJ2-7, with D possibly TRBD2 on 6 matching bases. Looked up from germline, CDR1 is MDHEN and CDR2 is SYDVKM. Trimming removed 2 bases from V and 1 base from J, with 12 bases in between. The CDR3 is 15 residues long. The DNA for the CDR3 is TGTGCCAGCAGTTTAATAGGGAGGATGTCCTACGAGCAGTACTTC. This gives the protein CASSLIGRMSYEQYF.

The chain uses TRBV28 and TRBJ2-4; 9 nucleotides line up with TRBD2. The CDR3 is 15 amino acids. J was trimmed by 2 bases and V by 6 bases; bases with no gene match: 5. Germline V gives CDR1 MDHEN, CDR2 SYDVKM. The CDR3 bases are TGTGCCAGCAGCGCGGGGGGGCTTACCAAAAACATTCAGTACTTC. It is translated as CASSAGGLTKNIQYF.

The rearrangement links TRBV10-3 to TRBJ2-7; 11 nucleotides agree with TRBD2. This CDR3 region has 15 residues. Germline V gives CDR1 ENHRY, CDR2 SYGVKD. V lost 6 bases and J lost 6; bases outside the gene matches: 10. The CDR3 DNA is TGTGCCATCAGGGAAGTACTAGCGGGAGCCGGCGAGCAGTACTTC. It specifies CAIREVLAGAGEQYF.

A single count supports this clone. This sequence joins TRBV5-4 and TRBJ2-5; 7 bases agree with TRBD2. With V trimmed by 0 bases and J by 2 bases, 4 bases remained unmatched. The CDR3 contains 15 residues. The germline V gene has CDR1 SGHNT and CDR2 YYREEE (reference sequence). Written as DNA, the CDR3 is TGTGCCAGCAGCTTGGTAGGGAGGGAACAAGAGACCCAGTACTTC. This gives the protein CASSLVGREQETQYF. Drawing the rest from reference TRBV5-4 and TRBJ2-5, the complete variable domain is ETGVTQSPTHLIKTRGQQVTLRCSSQSGHNTVSWYQQALGQGPQFIFQYYREEENGRGNFPPRFSGLQFPNYSSELNVNALELDDSALYLCASSLVGREQETQYFGPGTRLLVL.

The rearrangement joins TRBV27 to TRBJ2-1; 8 nucleotides agree with TRBD1. CDR1 is MNHEY, CDR2 SMNVEV, per germline (reference sequence). The V gene end was trimmed by 3 bases and the J gene end by 6 bases; junction bases not matched to a gene: 1. The CDR3 sequence is 13 residues long. As DNA, the CDR3 is TGTGCCAGCAGTTTGGACAGGGCCAATGAGCAGTTCTTC. Translated, it gives CASSLDRANEQFF.

This chain links TRBV5-1 with TRBJ2-3, with 10 bases matching TRBD2. Per the germline V gene, CDR1 is SGHRS and CDR2 is YFSETQ. With V trimmed by 4 bases and J by 6 bases, 11 bases remained unmatched. The CDR3 runs to 16 residues. This chain's CDR3 is CASSRGVAGGADTQYF. The CDR3 DNA is TGCGCCAGCAGCCGTGGGGTAGCGGGAGGAGCGGATACGCAGTATTTT.

This chain uses TRBV7-2 with TRBJ2-7; 8 bases fit TRBD2. Germline loops: CDR1 SGHTA, CDR2 FQGNSA. V lost 1 base to trimming and J lost 2 bases; unmatched junction nucleotides: 7. CDR3 size: 16 residues. The CDR3 loop reads CASSLDGGGLPYEQYF. The CDR3 DNA follows: TGTGCCAGCAGCTTAGACGGCGGGGGGCTCCCCTACGAGCAGTACTTC.

The rearrangement joins TRBV5-1 to TRBJ2-7, with a tentative D call TRBD1 (6 bases). V was clipped by 5 bases and J by 2 bases, with 17 bases between them. Germline V CDR1 and CDR2: SGHRS, YFSETQ. The CDR3 extends over 15 amino acids. CDR3 in DNA: TGCGCCAGCAGGCCAGGGGTATCGGGCCCCTACGAGCAGTACTTC. Its translation: CASRPGVSGPYEQYF.

The chain combines TRBV2 with TRBJ2-1, with D uncertain. The ends were cut back, 2 bases at V and 10 bases at J, with 12 bases in the middle. There are 13 residues in the CDR3. The germline gives CDR1 SNHLY, CDR2 FYNNEI. Written as DNA, the CDR3 is TGTGCCAGCAGTGAATTTTTACAACAGGAGCAGTTCTTC. Amino acids: CASSEFLQQEQFF.

The chain combines TRBV13 with TRBJ2-7; D gene uncertain. From germline, CDR1 is PRHDT and CDR2 FYEKMQ (reference sequence). V was cut by 2 bases and J by 0 bases, with 11 bases left in between. The CDR3 spans 15 residues. The CDR3, as DNA: TGTGCCAGCAGCTTAAATGCACTTAGCTCCTACGAGCAGTACTTC. Its protein is CASSLNALSSYEQYF.

The rearrangement uses TRBV7-9 and TRBJ2-5; 8 bases align to TRBD1. Germline V lookup: CDR1 SEHNR, CDR2 FQNEAQ (reference sequence). The CDR3 has 19 amino acids. V was pared by 4 bases and J by 1 base, with 17 bases of the junction left unmatched. The CDR3 bases are TGTGCCAGCAGCTCCGGACAGGGATGGATGAGAAGGGCCCAAGAGACCCAGTACTTC. Translated: CASSSGQGWMRRAQETQYF.

The J gene is TRBJ1-2, the V gene TRBV29-1; 9 bases fit TRBD1. The CDR3 is 14 residues long. Trimming at V came to 2 bases and at J to 3 bases, leaving 4 bases not matched to a gene. Germline V gives CDR1 SQVTM, CDR2 ANQGSEA. The CDR3 sequence is CSVERTGEDYGYTF. CDR3 DNA: TGCAGCGTTGAACGGACAGGGGAGGACTATGGCTACACCTTC.

The V call is TRBV6-1, the J call TRBJ1-2, with 9 nucleotides matching TRBD1. Germline V gives CDR1 MNHNS, CDR2 SASEGT. V shed 5 bases and J 4 bases; nucleotides not matched to a gene: 5. The CDR3 covers 14 residues. CDR3: CASSLGQGIYGYTF. The CDR3 DNA sequence: TGTGCCAGCAGTTTGGGACAGGGCATCTATGGCTACACCTTC.

This chain joins TRBV5-1 and TRBJ2-7, with 9 bases that match TRBD2. The V and J ends lost 0 bases and 2 bases, in that order; junction bases with no gene match: 3. CDR1 is SGHRS, CDR2 YFSETQ, per germline. The CDR3 consists of 15 residues. CDR3 DNA: TGCGCCAGCAGCTTGGAATCTAGCGGGACCTACGAGCAGTACTTC. It codes for CASSLESSGTYEQYF.

This chain connects TRBV28 to TRBJ2-7, with D perhaps matching TRBD2 (5 bases). V lost 3 bases and J 5 bases, leaving 11 bases between the germline ends. This CDR3 is 13 amino acids long. Germline V lookup: CDR1 MDHEN, CDR2 SYDVKM. As DNA, the CDR3 is TGTGCCAGCAGTTTCCGTAGCGTCCACGAGCAGTACTTC. Protein sequence: CASSFRSVHEQYF.

The chain recombines TRBV10-2 with TRBJ2-6; possibly TRBD1 for D (6 bases). The germline CDR1 and CDR2 sequences are WSHSY and SAAADI. The CDR3 has 17 amino acids. V was pared by 6 bases and J by 0 bases, with 15 bases between. CDR3 in DNA: TGCGCCAGCAGAGAGACAGGACGGGTCTCTGGGGCCAACGTCCTGACTTTC. Amino acid sequence: CASRETGRVSGANVLTF.